This T cell receptor beta chain was sequenced in a study of blood T cell repertoires in COVID-19. About the research overall: Whether acute or convalescent, the COVID-19 samples came from the United States, Italy and Spain.

In the original processing: Researchers report that nucleated cell counts were estimated from reference gene primer amplification. Assay: immunoSEQ multiplex PCR; the TCRdb copy retains only in-frame clones and omits some. That table gives V, J and clone size, and the DNA gave D and trimming. The top ten hold approximately 30% of the sample, which has 120,000 or so clones, roughly 85% seen once. With respect to this clone: One end of the junction does not line up with germline, which may come from a read error.

CDR1 is DFQATT and CDR2 is SNEGSKA in the germline V gene (reference sequence). The CDR3 extends over 10 amino acids. The J gene is TRBJ1-2, the V gene TRBV20-1; D not certain. The sequencing sample was made of peripheral blood. This TCR was sampled from a woman aged 80 or older with acute or convalescent COVID-19. CDR3 protein: CSAIGNEYTF. CDR3 sequence (DNA): TGCAGTGCTATCGGGAACGAATACACCTTT.